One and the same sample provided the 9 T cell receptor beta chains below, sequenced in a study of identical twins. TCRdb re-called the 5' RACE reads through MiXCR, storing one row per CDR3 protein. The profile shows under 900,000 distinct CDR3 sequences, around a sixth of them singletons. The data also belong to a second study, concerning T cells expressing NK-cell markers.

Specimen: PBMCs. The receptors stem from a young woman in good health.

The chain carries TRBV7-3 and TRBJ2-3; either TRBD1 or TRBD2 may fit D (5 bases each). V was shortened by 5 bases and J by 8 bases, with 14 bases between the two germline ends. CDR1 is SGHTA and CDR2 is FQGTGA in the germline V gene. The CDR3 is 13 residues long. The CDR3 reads CASSPGSGGTQYF. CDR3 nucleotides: TGTGCCAGCAGCCCAGGGTCTGGGGGTACGCAGTATTTT.

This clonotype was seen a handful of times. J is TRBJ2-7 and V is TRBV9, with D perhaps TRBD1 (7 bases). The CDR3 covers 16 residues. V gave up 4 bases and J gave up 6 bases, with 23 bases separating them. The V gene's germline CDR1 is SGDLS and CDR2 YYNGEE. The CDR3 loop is CASSPGTVGRNGEQYF. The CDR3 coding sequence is TGTGCCAGCAGCCCCGGGACAGTGGGGAGGAACGGCGAGCAGTACTTC.

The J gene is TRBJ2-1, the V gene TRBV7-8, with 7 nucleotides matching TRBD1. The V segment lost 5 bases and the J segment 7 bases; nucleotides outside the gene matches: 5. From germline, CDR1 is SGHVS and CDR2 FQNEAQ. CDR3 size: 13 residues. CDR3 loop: CASSRGTVNEQFF. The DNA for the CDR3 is TGTGCCAGCAGCAGGGGGACAGTAAATGAGCAGTTCTTC.

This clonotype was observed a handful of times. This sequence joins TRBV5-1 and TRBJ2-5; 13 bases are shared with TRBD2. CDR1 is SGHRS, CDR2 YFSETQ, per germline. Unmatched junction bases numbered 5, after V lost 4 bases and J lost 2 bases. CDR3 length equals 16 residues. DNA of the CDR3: TGCGCCAGCAGCCTCGGGACTAGCGGGGTACAAGAGACCCAGTACTTC. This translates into CASSLGTSGVQETQYF.

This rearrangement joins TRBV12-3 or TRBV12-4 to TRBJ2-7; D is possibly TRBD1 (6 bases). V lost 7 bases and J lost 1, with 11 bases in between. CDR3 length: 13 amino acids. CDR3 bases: TGTGCCAGCACCGACGGACAGTCCTACGAGCAGTACTTC. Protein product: CASTDGQSYEQYF.

This CDR3 reads CASSLFVGQLSYEQYF. In nucleotides, the CDR3 is TGTGCCAGCAGCTTATTTGTGGGACAGCTCTCCTACGAGCAGTACTTC. This rearrangement joins TRBV7-8 to TRBJ2-7, with TRBD1 identical over 7 bases. CDR1 SGHVS and CDR2 FQNEAQ come from the germline V gene. The CDR3 has 16 amino acids. After removal of 2 bases from V and 0 bases from J, the junction contained 7 bases not matched to a gene. Full variable domain (remainder filled in from reference TRBV7-8 and TRBJ2-7): GAGVSQSPRYKVAKRGQDVALRCDPISGHVSLFWYQQALGQGPEFLTYFQNEAQLDKSGLPSDRFFAERPEGSVSTLKIQRTQQEDSAVYLCASSLFVGQLSYEQYFGPGTRLTVT.

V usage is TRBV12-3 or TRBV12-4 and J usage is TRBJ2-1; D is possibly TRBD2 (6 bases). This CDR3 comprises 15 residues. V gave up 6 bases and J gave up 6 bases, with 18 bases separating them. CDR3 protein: CASSPDLAGFNEQFF. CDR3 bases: TGTGCCAGCAGCCCGGACTTGGCGGGATTCAATGAGCAGTTCTTC.

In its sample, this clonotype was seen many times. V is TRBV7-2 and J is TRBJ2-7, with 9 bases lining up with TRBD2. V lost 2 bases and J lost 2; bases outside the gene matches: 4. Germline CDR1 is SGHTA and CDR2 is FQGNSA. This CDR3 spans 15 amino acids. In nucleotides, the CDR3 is TGTGCCAGCAGCTTACAGGCGGGAGGGCCCTACGAGCAGTACTTC. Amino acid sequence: CASSLQAGGPYEQYF.

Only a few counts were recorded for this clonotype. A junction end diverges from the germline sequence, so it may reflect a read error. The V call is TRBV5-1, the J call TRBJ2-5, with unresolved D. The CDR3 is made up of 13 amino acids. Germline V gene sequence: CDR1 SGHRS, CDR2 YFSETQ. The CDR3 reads CAGSVTGQETQYF. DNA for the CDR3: TGCGCCGGCAGCGTGACGGGCCAAGAGACCCAGTACTTC.